This TCR beta chain stems from a study of blood T cell repertoires in COVID-19. Study in general: PBMCs, B-cell-depleted T cells, or T cells provided the cDNA or gDNA that made up the material.

CDR1 is LGHDT, CDR2 YNNKEL, per germline (reference sequence). The V and J ends lost 8 bases and 2 bases respectively, with 13 bases between them. The CDR3 length is 13 residues. The table came from immunoSEQ multiplex PCR; TCRdb's copy has only in-frame clones and leaves some out. The table lists around 400,000 clones, 87% of them singletons. Sequenced input: peripheral blood. The rearrangement uses TRBV3-1 (or the pseudogene TRBV3-2) and TRBJ2-7, with unresolved D. The clonotype comes from a woman aged 25 to 39 with COVID-19, enrolled during active disease. The chain's CDR3 is CASARGGTYEQYF. The CDR3 DNA reads TGTGCCAGCGCACGCGGTGGAACCTACGAGCAGTACTTC.